The 18 T cell receptor beta chains listed next were all sequenced from one sample in a study of control samples from healthy donors and cancer patients. Profiling relied on immunoSEQ multiplex PCR, and the TCRdb table lists in-frame clones only, not all of them. In the table there are 150,000 to 200,000 clones, roughly 90% of which are singletons. Material: blood. The receptors derive from a woman between 25 and 40 years old in good health.

This clone was detected once. The gene calls are TRBV4-3 and TRBJ2-2; 9 bases are a match to TRBD1. Germline V CDR1 and CDR2: LGHNA, YSLEER. CDR3 length: 15 amino acids. After removal of 5 bases from V and 5 bases from J, the junction contained 6 bases not matched to a gene. CDR3 in DNA: TGCGCCAGCAGCTTGGACAGGGGCACGACCGGGGAGCTGTTTTTT. Amino acids: CASSLDRGTTGELFF.

This chain joins TRBV5-1 and TRBJ2-7; the D gene is possibly TRBD1 (5 bases). CDR3 size: 12 residues. Looked up from germline, CDR1 is SGHRS and CDR2 is YFSETQ. The V gene lost 4 bases and the J gene lost 3 bases, with 8 bases spanning the gap. DNA for the CDR3: TGCGCCAGCAGCCAGCAGGGCTACGAGCAGTACTTC. Protein product: CASSQQGYEQYF.

The chain's CDR3 is CASSFGTDFYGYTF. In DNA, the CDR3 is TGTGCCAGCAGTTTCGGGACAGACTTCTATGGCTACACCTTC. The chain combines TRBV28 with TRBJ1-2, with 7 bases aligning to TRBD1. The germline CDR1 and CDR2 sequences are MDHEN and SYDVKM. V was pared by 3 bases and J by 4 bases, with 5 bases of the junction left unmatched. This CDR3 has 14 amino acids.

This chain links TRBV28 with TRBJ1-1, with a weak D call TRBD1 (5 bases). Germline V gives CDR1 MDHEN, CDR2 SYDVKM. The V end lost 3 bases, the J end lost 3 bases, and 14 bases lay between the germline ends. The CDR3 runs 15 residues. CDR3 nucleotide sequence: TGTGCCAGCAGTTTGTCAGGGCCCGTTGACACTGAAGCTTTCTTT. This gives the protein CASSLSGPVDTEAFF.

The rearrangement joins TRBV24-1 to TRBJ2-2; D may be TRBD1 (5 bases). Germline lookup yields CDR1 KGHDR and CDR2 SFDVKD. The V gene lost 2 bases and the J gene lost 0 bases, with 9 bases spanning the gap. This CDR3 region has 16 residues. The CDR3 coding sequence is TGTGCCACCAGTGATTCAGGGAAAGCGAACACCGGGGAGCTGTTTTTT. Encoded protein: CATSDSGKANTGELFF.

The CDR3 sequence: CASSLDRLVYGYTF. The CDR3 nucleotides are TGTGCCAGCAGCTTGGACAGGCTAGTCTATGGCTACACCTTC. V gene TRBV5-8 combines with J gene TRBJ1-2, with a possible D match to TRBD1 (5 bases). Germline V gene data show CDR1 as SGHTS and CDR2 as YDEGEE. This CDR3 region has 14 residues. Between the trimmed V and J ends, which lost 0 bases and 4 bases, there was a span of 10 bases.

V and J are TRBV6-2 or TRBV6-3 and TRBJ1-6; D gene unclear. The germline V and J ends were trimmed by 6 bases and 6 bases, with 9 bases remaining between them. This CDR3 has 13 amino acids. Germline V CDR1 and CDR2: MNHEY, SVGEGT. For the CDR3, the DNA is TGTGCCAGCAGCACCGTTGGTAATTCACCCCTCCACTTT. As protein: CASSTVGNSPLHF.

This clone was recorded only once. V and J are TRBV7-3 and TRBJ2-3; 11 nucleotides agree with TRBD2. The CDR3 loop spans 15 amino acids. The V gene's germline CDR1 is SGHTA and CDR2 FQGTGA. The ends lost 3 bases at V and 5 bases at J; junction bases unmatched: 4. CDR3 protein: CASSFRLAGGDTQYF. The CDR3, as DNA: TGTGCCAGCAGCTTTAGGCTAGCGGGAGGAGATACGCAGTATTTT. Supplemented by reference TRBV7-3 and TRBJ2-3, the full variable domain reads GAGVSQTPSNKVTEKGKYVELRCDPISGHTALYWYRQSLGQGPEFLIYFQGTGAADDSGLPNDRFFAVRPEGSVSTLKIQRTERGDSAVYLCASSFRLAGGDTQYFGPGTRLTVL.

J is TRBJ2-5 and V is TRBV12-3 or TRBV12-4; possibly TRBD1 for D (6 bases). Deletions cut 7 bases from V and 5 bases from J, with 14 bases between. The CDR3 runs 13 residues. Here the CDR3 DNA reads TGTGCCAGCACCCGAGGGACAAAGGAGACCCAGTACTTC. Protein: CASTRGTKETQYF.

The rearrangement links TRBV27 to TRBJ2-1; tentative D call: TRBD2 (6 bases). The CDR3 is 16 amino acids. The germline V gene encodes CDR1 MNHEY and CDR2 SMNVEV (reference sequence). Trimming took off 0 bases at V and 4 bases at J, with 13 bases between the two ends. The CDR3 bases are TGTGCCAGCAGTTTATCATCCGGGAGCCTTTACAATGAGCAGTTCTTC. Its translation: CASSLSSGSLYNEQFF.

V gene TRBV2 combines with J gene TRBJ2-7; D gene unclear. Germline V gives CDR1 SNHLY, CDR2 FYNNEI. The V gene lost 8 bases and the J gene lost 2 bases, with 10 bases spanning the gap. The CDR3 loop spans 12 amino acids. CDR3 sequence: CASSRRTYEQYF. CDR3 DNA sequence: TGTGCCAGCTCGAGGCGGACCTACGAGCAGTACTTC.

The chain couples TRBV6-5 to TRBJ2-3; D remains ambiguous. Per germline, CDR1 MNHEY and CDR2 SVGAGI. The CDR3 contains 12 residues. V dropped 8 bases and J dropped 3 bases, with 9 bases sitting between them. CDR3 residues: CASWGETDTQYF. CDR3 nucleotide sequence: TGTGCCAGCTGGGGTGAGACAGATACGCAGTATTTT.

The chain joins TRBV4-3 to TRBJ1-3; no firm D call. Germline assignment: CDR1 LGHNA and CDR2 YSLEER. The V end lost 3 bases, the J end lost 0 bases, and 12 bases lay between the germline ends. This CDR3 has 16 residues. In DNA, the CDR3 is TGCGCCAGCAGCCACCTTGGGAAGAGCTCTGGAAACACCATATATTTT. Translated: CASSHLGKSSGNTIYF.

The rearrangement joins TRBV3-1 (or the pseudogene TRBV3-2) to TRBJ2-2, with D unclear. The CDR3 spans 13 residues. Deletions cut 4 bases from V and 7 bases from J, with 10 bases between. In germline, CDR1 is LGHDT, CDR2 YNNKEL (reference sequence). In DNA form, the CDR3 reads TGTGCCAGCAGCCCCCGAGGCGTCGGGGAGCTGTTTTTT. The encoded protein is CASSPRGVGELFF.

The V call is TRBV29-1, the J call TRBJ2-2; D unresolved. There are 13 residues in the CDR3. Germline V gene sequence: CDR1 SQVTM, CDR2 ANQGSEA. Trimming took 4 bases from V and 3 from J, leaving 9 bases between them. DNA for the CDR3: TGCAGCGTTGTACAGAGAGACACCGGGGAGCTGTTTTTT. Residues: CSVVQRDTGELFF.

The chain is built from TRBV3-1 (or the pseudogene TRBV3-2) and TRBJ1-1, with 9 bases lining up with TRBD1. This CDR3 region has 14 residues. V dropped 0 bases and J dropped 5; count of bases not matched to a gene: 1. Looked up from germline, CDR1 is LGHDT and CDR2 is YNNKEL (reference sequence). CDR3 sequence reads: CASSQEGTGTEAFF. Written as DNA, the CDR3 is TGTGCCAGCAGCCAAGAAGGGACAGGGACTGAAGCTTTCTTT.

The chain joins TRBV30 to TRBJ2-7, with D tentatively TRBD2 (6 bases). The CDR3 is 14 residues long. V lost 6 bases to trimming and J lost 6 bases, with 21 bases between them. Germline CDR1 GTSNPN, CDR2 SVGIG (reference sequence). The CDR3 here is CACPARRGEIEQYF. The CDR3 DNA reads TGTGCCTGCCCCGCCCGCCGCGGGGAAATCGAGCAGTACTTC.

The CDR3 DNA is TGTGCCAGTAGCGAGGGAGTCCACGAGCAGTACTTC. Translating gives CASSEGVHEQYF. This chain uses TRBV19 with TRBJ2-7; the D gene is possibly TRBD2 (5 bases). The ends were cut back, 6 bases at V and 5 bases at J, with 11 bases in the middle. Per germline, CDR1 LNHDA and CDR2 SQIVND (reference sequence). There are 12 residues in the CDR3.